The T cell receptor (beta chain) described here comes from a study of T-cell memory formation after mild COVID-19. TCRdb re-called the 5' RACE reads with MiXCR, one entry per CDR3 protein. This sample yields fewer than 650,000 distinct CDR3 sequences, of which less than 25% are seen a single time; around 8.4% belongs to the top ten. This clonotype was found a few times. Germline loops: CDR1 LGHDT, CDR2 YNNKEL (reference sequence). V lost 6 bases and J 3 bases, leaving 9 bases between the germline ends. This CDR3 is 12 amino acids long. Sequencing used PBMCs or a T cell subset sorted from them (not recorded which). The chain joins TRBV3-1 to TRBJ2-7; D gene ambiguous. This TCR derives from an adult woman who had mild COVID-19 (a few samples of this study predate the infection). Cell type and time point are not known. CDR3 coding DNA: TGTGCCAGCAGTATAGGGTTCTACGAGCAGTACTTC. Translated, it gives CASSIGFYEQYF.